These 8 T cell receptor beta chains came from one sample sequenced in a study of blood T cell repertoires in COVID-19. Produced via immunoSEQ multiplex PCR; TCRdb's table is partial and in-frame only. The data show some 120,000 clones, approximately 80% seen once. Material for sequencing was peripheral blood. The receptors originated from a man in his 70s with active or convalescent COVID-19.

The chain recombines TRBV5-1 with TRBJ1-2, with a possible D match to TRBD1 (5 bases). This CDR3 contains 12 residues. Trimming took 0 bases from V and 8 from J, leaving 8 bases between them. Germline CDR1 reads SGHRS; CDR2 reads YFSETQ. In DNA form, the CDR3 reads TGCGCCAGCAGCTTGGACAGGTGGGGCTACACCTTC. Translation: CASSLDRWGYTF.

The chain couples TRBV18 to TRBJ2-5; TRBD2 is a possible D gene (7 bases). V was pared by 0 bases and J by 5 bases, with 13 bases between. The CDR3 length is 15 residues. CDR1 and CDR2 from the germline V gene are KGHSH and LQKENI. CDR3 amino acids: CASSPPSGRGETQYF. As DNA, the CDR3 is TGTGCCAGCTCACCACCGTCAGGGAGGGGGGAGACCCAGTACTTC.

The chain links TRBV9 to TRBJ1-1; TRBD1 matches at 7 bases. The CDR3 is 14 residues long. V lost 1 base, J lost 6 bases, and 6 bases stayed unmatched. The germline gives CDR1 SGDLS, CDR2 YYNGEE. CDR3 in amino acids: CASSVTGVPSEAFF. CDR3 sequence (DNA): TGTGCCAGCAGCGTAACAGGGGTCCCTTCTGAAGCTTTCTTT.

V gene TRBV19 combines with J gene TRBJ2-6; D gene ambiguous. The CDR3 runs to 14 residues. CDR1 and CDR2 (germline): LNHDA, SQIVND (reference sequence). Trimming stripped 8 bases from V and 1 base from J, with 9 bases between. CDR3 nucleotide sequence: TGTGCCAGTCATGACACTTCTGGGGCCAACGTCCTGACTTTC. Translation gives CASHDTSGANVLTF.

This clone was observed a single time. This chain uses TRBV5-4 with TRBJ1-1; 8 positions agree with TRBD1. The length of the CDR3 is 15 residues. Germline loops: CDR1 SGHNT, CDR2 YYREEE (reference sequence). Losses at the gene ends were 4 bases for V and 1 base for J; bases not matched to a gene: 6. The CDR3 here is CASSRPQGGNTEAFF. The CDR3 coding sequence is TGTGCCAGCAGCAGGCCACAGGGGGGGAACACTGAAGCTTTCTTT.

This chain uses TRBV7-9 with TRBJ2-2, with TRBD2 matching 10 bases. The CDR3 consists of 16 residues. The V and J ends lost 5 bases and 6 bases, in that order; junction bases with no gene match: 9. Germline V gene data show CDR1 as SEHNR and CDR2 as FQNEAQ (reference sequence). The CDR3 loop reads CASSATGTSVAGELFF. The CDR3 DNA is TGTGCCAGCAGCGCTACCGGGACTAGCGTCGCCGGGGAGCTGTTTTTT.

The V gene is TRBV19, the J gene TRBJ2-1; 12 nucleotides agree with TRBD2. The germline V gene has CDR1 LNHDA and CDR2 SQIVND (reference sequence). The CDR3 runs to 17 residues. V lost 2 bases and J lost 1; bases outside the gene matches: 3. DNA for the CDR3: TGTGCCAGTAGTATATCTGGGACTAGCGGGTCCTACAATGAGCAGTTCTTC. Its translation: CASSISGTSGSYNEQFF. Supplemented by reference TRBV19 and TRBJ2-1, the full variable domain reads DGGITQSPKYLFRKEGQNVTLSCEQNLNHDAMYWYRQDPGQGLRLIYYSQIVNDFQKGDIAEGYSVSREKKESFPLTVTSAQKNPTAFYLCASSISGTSGSYNEQFFGPGTRLTVL.

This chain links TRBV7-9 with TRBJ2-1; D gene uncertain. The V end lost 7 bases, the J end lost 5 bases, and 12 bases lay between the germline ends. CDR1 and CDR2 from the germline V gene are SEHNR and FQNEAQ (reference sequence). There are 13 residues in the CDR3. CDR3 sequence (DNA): TGTGCCAGCAACGCAAATATAGACAATGAGCAGTTCTTC. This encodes CASNANIDNEQFF.